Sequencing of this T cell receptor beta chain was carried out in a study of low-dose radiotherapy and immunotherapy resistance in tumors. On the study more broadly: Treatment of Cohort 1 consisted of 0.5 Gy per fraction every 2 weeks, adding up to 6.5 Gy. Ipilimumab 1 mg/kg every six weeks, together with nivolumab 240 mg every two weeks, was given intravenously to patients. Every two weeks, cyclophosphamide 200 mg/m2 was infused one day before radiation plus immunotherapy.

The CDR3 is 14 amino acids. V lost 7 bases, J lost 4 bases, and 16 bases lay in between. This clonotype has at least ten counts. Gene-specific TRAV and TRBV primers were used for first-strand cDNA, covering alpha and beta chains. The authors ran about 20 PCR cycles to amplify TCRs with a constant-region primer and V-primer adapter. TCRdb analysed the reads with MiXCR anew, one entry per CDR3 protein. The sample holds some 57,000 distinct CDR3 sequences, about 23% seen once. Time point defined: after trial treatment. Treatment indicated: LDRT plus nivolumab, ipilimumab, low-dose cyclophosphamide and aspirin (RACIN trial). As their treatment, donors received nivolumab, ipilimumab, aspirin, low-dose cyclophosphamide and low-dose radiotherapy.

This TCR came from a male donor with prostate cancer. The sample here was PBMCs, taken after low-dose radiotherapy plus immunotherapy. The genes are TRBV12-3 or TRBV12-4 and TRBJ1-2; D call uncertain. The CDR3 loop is CASKGDLTIYGYTF. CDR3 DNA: TGTGCCAGCAAAGGTGACTTAACTATCTATGGCTACACCTTC.